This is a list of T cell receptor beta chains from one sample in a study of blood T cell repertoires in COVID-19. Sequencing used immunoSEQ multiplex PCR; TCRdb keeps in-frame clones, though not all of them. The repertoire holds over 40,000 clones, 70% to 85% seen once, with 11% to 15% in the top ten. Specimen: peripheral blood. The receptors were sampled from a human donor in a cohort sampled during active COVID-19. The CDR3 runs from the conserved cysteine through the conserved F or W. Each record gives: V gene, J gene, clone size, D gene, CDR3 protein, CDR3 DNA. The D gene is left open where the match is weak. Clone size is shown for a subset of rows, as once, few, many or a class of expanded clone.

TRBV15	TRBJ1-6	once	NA	CATSRDPGNSPLHF	TGTGCCACCAGCAGAGACCCGGGGAATTCACCCCTCCACTTT
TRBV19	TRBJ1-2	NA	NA	CASSPTGTSYGYTF	TGTGCCAGTAGTCCCACAGGGACAAGCTATGGCTACACCTTC
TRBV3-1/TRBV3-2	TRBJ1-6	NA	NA	CASSHMGAGPLHF	TGTGCCAGCAGCCACATGGGGGCGGGACCCCTCCACTTT
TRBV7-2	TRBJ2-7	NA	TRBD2	CASSSWTSGNYEQYF	TGTGCCAGCAGCTCCTGGACTAGCGGGAACTACGAGCAGTACTTC
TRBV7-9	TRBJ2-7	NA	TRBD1	CASSPRDRSWEQYF	TGTGCCAGCAGCCCCCGGGACAGGTCTTGGGAGCAGTACTTC
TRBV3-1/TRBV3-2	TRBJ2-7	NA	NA	CASSEFHEQYF	TGTGCCAGCAGCGAGTTCCACGAGCAGTACTTC
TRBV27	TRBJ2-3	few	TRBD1	CASSWGQRTDTQYF	TGTGCCAGCAGTTGGGGACAGCGAACAGATACGCAGTATTTT
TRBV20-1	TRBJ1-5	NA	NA	CSASTIGASGQPQHF	TGCAGCGCTAGTACCATCGGTGCTAGTGGGCAGCCCCAGCATTTT
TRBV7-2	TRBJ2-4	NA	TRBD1	CASSLDRGQGLKNIQYF	TGTGCCAGCAGCTTAGATCGGGGACAGGGCTTAAAAAACATTCAGTACTTC
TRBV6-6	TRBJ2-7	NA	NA	CASTGNYEQYF	TGTGCCAGCACGGGGAACTACGAGCAGTACTTC
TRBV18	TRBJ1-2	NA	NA	CASSPPKLDEGNYGYTF	TGTGCCAGCTCACCACCCAAACTCGACGAGGGTAACTATGGCTACACCTTC
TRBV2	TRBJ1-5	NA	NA	CASSDRPGGNQPQHF	TGTGCCAGCAGTGACCGCCCGGGGGGCAATCAGCCCCAGCATTTT
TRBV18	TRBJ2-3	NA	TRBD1	CASSPPDRYTDTQYF	TGTGCCAGCTCACCCCCGGACAGGTACACAGATACGCAGTATTTT
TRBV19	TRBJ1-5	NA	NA	CASSRELYSNQPQHF	TGTGCCAGTAGTAGAGAACTCTATAGCAATCAGCCCCAGCATTTT
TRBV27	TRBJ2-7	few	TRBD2	CASSLQRGGTYEQYF	TGTGCCAGCAGTTTACAGCGGGGAGGCACCTACGAGCAGTACTTC
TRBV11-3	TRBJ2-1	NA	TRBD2	CASSSYEAGPNEQFF	TGTGCCAGCAGCTCCTATGAAGCGGGGCCCAATGAGCAGTTCTTC
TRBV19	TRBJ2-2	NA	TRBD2	CASSTVAGNSRELFF	TGTGCCAGTAGTACCGTAGCGGGAAATTCCCGGGAGCTGTTTTTT
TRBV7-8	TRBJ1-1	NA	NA	CASSVGNTEAFF	TGTGCCAGCAGCGTCGGGAACACTGAAGCTTTCTTT
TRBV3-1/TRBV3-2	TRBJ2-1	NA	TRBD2	CASSFSGGAAEQFF	TGTGCCAGCAGCTTTAGCGGGGGGGCGGCCGAGCAGTTCTTC
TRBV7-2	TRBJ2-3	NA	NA	CASSLDAGTSTDTQYF	TGTGCCAGCAGCTTAGATGCGGGGACCTCCACAGATACGCAGTATTTT
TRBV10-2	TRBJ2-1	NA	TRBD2	CASISSGLARGYEQFF	TGCGCCAGCATCAGCTCGGGACTAGCAAGGGGCTATGAGCAGTTCTTC
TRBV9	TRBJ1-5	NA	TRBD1	CASSGTGGQNQPQHF	TGTGCCAGCAGCGGCACAGGGGGCCAAAACCAGCCCCAGCATTTT
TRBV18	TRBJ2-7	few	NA	CASSPAPGFTYEQYF	TGTGCCAGCTCACCCGCCCCGGGTTTCACCTACGAGCAGTACTTC
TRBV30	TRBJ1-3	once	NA	CAWSAGSGNTIYF	TGTGCCTGGAGTGCGGGCTCTGGAAACACCATATATTTT
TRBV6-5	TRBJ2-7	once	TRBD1	CASSQGQQTYEQYF	TGTGCCAGCAGCCAGGGACAGCAAACCTACGAGCAGTACTTC
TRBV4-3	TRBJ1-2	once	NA	CASSQDIWGGYGYTF	TGCGCCAGCAGCCAAGATATATGGGGCGGCTATGGCTACACCTTC
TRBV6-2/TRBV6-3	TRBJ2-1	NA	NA	CASTPHLGGVYNEQFF	TGTGCCAGCACCCCACATCTAGGGGGGGTCTACAATGAGCAGTTCTTC
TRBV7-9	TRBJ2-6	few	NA	CASSSSSGANVLTF	TGTGCCAGCAGCTCCTCCTCTGGGGCCAACGTCCTGACTTTC
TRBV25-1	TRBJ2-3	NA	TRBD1	CASSESRQGLDTQYF	TGTGCCAGCAGTGAATCCCGACAGGGTTTGGACACGCAGTATTTT
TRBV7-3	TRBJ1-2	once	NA	CASSPNPGMTLEGYTF	TGTGCCAGCAGCCCAAACCCGGGGATGACCTTGGAGGGCTACACCTTC
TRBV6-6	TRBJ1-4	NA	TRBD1	CASTSGQGANEKLFF	TGTGCCAGCACCTCCGGACAGGGAGCTAATGAAAAACTGTTTTTT
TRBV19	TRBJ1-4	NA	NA	CASRNRAGDEKLFF	TGTGCCAGTAGAAACAGGGCGGGTGATGAAAAACTGTTTTTT
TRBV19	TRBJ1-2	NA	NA	CATGQIDGYTF	TGTGCCACCGGACAGATCGATGGCTACACCTTC
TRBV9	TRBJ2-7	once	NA	CASSVGAEDEQYF	TGTGCCAGCAGCGTGGGAGCGGAGGACGAGCAGTACTTC
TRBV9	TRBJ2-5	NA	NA	CASSVGQEQTQYF	TGTGCCAGCAGCGTAGGTCAGGAACAGACCCAGTACTTC
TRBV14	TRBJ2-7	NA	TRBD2	CASSHLGVASGSLYEQYF	TGTGCCAGCAGCCACCTTGGTGTGGCTAGCGGGAGCTTGTACGAGCAGTACTTC
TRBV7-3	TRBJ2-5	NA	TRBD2	CASSLNTGGETQYF	TGTGCCAGCAGCTTAAATACGGGAGGAGAGACCCAGTACTTC
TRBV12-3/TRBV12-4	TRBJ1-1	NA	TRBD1	CASRSGQGRLVLF	TGTGCCAGCCGATCGGGACAGGGACGTCTGGTTCTCTTT